This T cell receptor beta chain is drawn from a study of T cell changes during pregnancy in multiple sclerosis. V lost 2 bases and J 7 bases, leaving 17 bases between the germline ends. The V gene's germline CDR1 is MNHNY and CDR2 SVGAGI (reference sequence). The length of the CDR3 is 15 residues. This table comes from immunoSEQ multiplex PCR, and its TCRdb copy is limited to in-frame clones, with some not included. This sample yields some 100,000 clones, of which 75% to 95% are seen a single time; about 3.1% belongs to the top ten. The TCR originated in a female donor with multiple sclerosis, enrolled in a pregnancy study. The sequenced sample was peripheral blood, obtained in the second trimester of pregnancy. This chain links TRBV6-6 with TRBJ2-5, with D perhaps matching TRBD1 (6 bases). The CDR3 region has the DNA TGTGCCAGCAGTTACAACGGACAGACCGCGGGGACCCAGTACTTC. Translated: CASSYNGQTAGTQYF.